The 23 T cell receptor beta chains reported below all come from one sample, sequenced in a study of regulatory T cells in long-lasting Graves disease. The sample's time point: newly diagnosed GD, antithyroid drugs for less than 3 months. The TCR library was prepared using RNA isolated from PBMCs. Arm-PCR of CDR3 regions and iRepertoire HTBI primers were used to build TCR beta libraries. TCRdb reanalysed the multiplex PCR reads using MiXCR and keeps one entry per CDR3 protein. This table holds roughly 420,000 distinct CDR3 sequences, about 17% found once. The same sample was also used in a study of T cells in Graves' hyperthyroidism and ophthalmopathy.

The sample consisted of peripheral blood mononuclear cells (PBMCs), taken at new diagnosis, from a patient treated with antithyroid drugs. The receptors stem from a woman in her 30s with Graves disease.

This clonotype came up a few times. The chain links TRBV12-3 or TRBV12-4 to TRBJ1-5, with D hard to call. V gave up 9 bases and J gave up 0 bases, with 12 bases separating them. The CDR3 loop spans 14 amino acids. The CDR3 loop reads CASSRGSSNQPQHF. For the CDR3, the DNA is TGTGCCAGTTCTCGAGGGAGTAGCAATCAGCCCCAGCATTTT.

This clonotype was seen at least ten times. This sequence joins TRBV6-1 and TRBJ2-7, with 8 bases matching TRBD1. V lost 8 bases to trimming and J lost 0 bases; unmatched junction nucleotides: 6. Germline V lookup: CDR1 MNHNS, CDR2 SASEGT. The CDR3 sequence is 14 residues long. CDR3 in DNA: TGTGCCAGCGAAGGACAGGGCAGCTCCTACGAGCAGTACTTC. Protein: CASEGQGSSYEQYF.

The chain carries TRBV20-1 and TRBJ1-5; 7 nucleotides agree with TRBD1. Germline V lookup: CDR1 DFQATT, CDR2 SNEGSKA (reference sequence). Unmatched junction bases numbered 19, after V lost 4 bases and J lost 7 bases. This CDR3 has 17 residues. The CDR3: CSATGPGGPFRGQPQHF. CDR3 sequence (DNA): TGCAGTGCTACCGGCCCAGGGGGACCCTTTCGAGGACAGCCCCAGCATTTT.

This clonotype was counted at least ten times. V is TRBV7-3 and J is TRBJ1-2; 8 positions match TRBD1. CDR1 and CDR2 from the germline V gene are SGHTA and FQGTGA. There are 15 residues in the CDR3. V lost 4 bases to trimming and J lost 0 bases; unmatched junction nucleotides: 4. CDR3 amino acids: CASSSLDRANYGYTF. The CDR3 nucleotides read TGTGCCAGCAGCTCCCTGGACAGGGCTAACTATGGCTACACCTTC.

This clonotype was seen ten or more times. The rearrangement uses TRBV3-1 and TRBJ1-2; maybe TRBD1 (5 bases). The CDR3 spans 14 residues. The germline V gene has CDR1 LGHDT and CDR2 YNNKEL (reference sequence). V lost 4 bases to trimming and J lost 2 bases, with 11 bases between them. CDR3 nucleotide sequence: TGTGCCAGCAGCCGTCAGACAGCGAACTATGGCTACACCTTC. Residues: CASSRQTANYGYTF.

This clonotype was found many times. This chain joins TRBV5-5 and TRBJ1-2; no clear D. Between the trimmed V and J ends, which lost 0 bases and 8 bases, there was a span of 23 bases. The CDR3 length is 17 residues. From germline, CDR1 is SGHKS and CDR2 YYEKEE (reference sequence). CDR3 DNA sequence: TGTGCCAGCAGCTTGGGAAATTCTCATGATGCTGGCTACGGCTACACCTTC. This encodes CASSLGNSHDAGYGYTF.

This clonotype has at least ten counts. V usage is TRBV7-8 and J usage is TRBJ1-5; no clear D. The ends were cut back, 5 bases at V and 9 bases at J, with 17 bases in the middle. The CDR3 loop spans 14 amino acids. Germline CDR1 and CDR2: SGHVS and FQNEAQ. The chain's CDR3 is CASSPDGGRVPQHF. The CDR3 bases are TGTGCCAGCAGCCCCGACGGTGGACGTGTGCCCCAGCATTTT.

CDR3 DNA sequence: TGTGCCAGTAGTATAGAGGGCAGGGGGAGTCAGCCCCAGCATTTT. Amino acids: CASSIEGRGSQPQHF. The chain couples TRBV19 to TRBJ1-5; 7 nucleotides line up with TRBD1. The CDR3 runs 15 residues. The V and J ends lost 0 bases and 6 bases, in that order; junction bases with no gene match: 5. Germline CDR1 reads LNHDA; CDR2 reads SQIVND (reference sequence).

This clonotype was detected ten times or more. The V call is TRBV6-1, the J call TRBJ2-3; TRBD2 matches 8 bases. Germline V gives CDR1 MNHNS, CDR2 SASEGT. This CDR3 is 17 amino acids long. The ends lost 6 bases at V and 1 base at J; junction bases unmatched: 12. The chain's CDR3 is CASSHGPSAGGTDTQYF. In nucleotides, the CDR3 is TGTGCCAGCAGCCACGGGCCCTCAGCGGGAGGCACAGATACGCAGTATTTT.

This clonotype was seen repeatedly, ten times or more. The J gene is TRBJ2-3, the V gene TRBV7-2, with a tentative D call TRBD2 (6 bases). The CDR3 loop spans 15 amino acids. V was pared by 4 bases and J by 2 bases, with 13 bases between. Per germline, CDR1 SGHTA and CDR2 FQGNSA. The CDR3 DNA reads as TGTGCCAGCAGCTCCGCGGGATTCCACACAGATACGCAGTATTTT. It encodes CASSSAGFHTDTQYF.

As to this clonotype: The junction departs from germline at one end; a sequencing error may be responsible. V usage is TRBV29-1 and J usage is TRBJ2-1, with TRBD2 identical over 13 bases. In germline, CDR1 is SQVTM, CDR2 ANQGSEA. The CDR3 runs to 15 residues. Here the CDR3 DNA reads TGTAGCGTTGACCTCGGGACTAGCGGGAAGCATGAGCAGTTCTTC. Its protein is CSVDLGTSGKHEQFF.

This CDR3 is CSALKGSYNEQFF. CDR3 coding DNA: TGCAGTGCCCTCAAGGGCTCCTACAATGAGCAGTTCTTC. This chain links TRBV20-1 with TRBJ2-1; D not resolved. V dropped 6 bases and J dropped 0 bases, with 9 bases sitting between them. The CDR3 sequence is 13 residues long. Germline CDR1 and CDR2: DFQATT and SNEGSKA (reference sequence).

This clonotype turned up a few times. The chain couples TRBV24-1 to TRBJ2-1; the D gene is possibly TRBD1 (6 bases). V was shortened by 4 bases and J by 3 bases, with 9 bases between the two germline ends. This CDR3 is 14 amino acids long. The germline V gene encodes CDR1 KGHDR and CDR2 SFDVKD. The DNA of the CDR3 is TGTGCCACCAGTGACACGGGACACTACAATGAGCAGTTCTTC. Its protein product is CATSDTGHYNEQFF.

V gene TRBV20-1 combines with J gene TRBJ1-6; 9 bases line up with TRBD1. The ends lost 3 bases at V and 9 bases at J; junction bases unmatched: 12. Germline V gene sequence: CDR1 DFQATT, CDR2 SNEGSKA (reference sequence). The CDR3 contains 16 residues. CDR3 coding DNA: TGCAGTGCTAGGGAGCCGCGCCGGGACAGGGTTTCACCCCTCCACTTT. Its protein is CSAREPRRDRVSPLHF.

This clonotype occurred a few times. V is TRBV10-3 and J is TRBJ2-5; no definite D call. CDR3 length: 12 amino acids. CDR1 and CDR2 (germline): ENHRY, SYGVKD. The V and J ends lost 3 bases and 5 bases respectively, with 7 bases between them. CDR3: CAISETAETQYF. The CDR3 DNA reads TGTGCCATCAGTGAAACCGCGGAGACCCAGTACTTC.

The V call is TRBV6-2 or TRBV6-3, the J call TRBJ2-7, with D tentatively TRBD1 (6 bases). Trimming took off 4 bases at V and 2 bases at J, with 9 bases between the two ends. The germline V gene has CDR1 MNHEY and CDR2 SVGEGT. The CDR3 is made up of 13 amino acids. CDR3 DNA sequence: TGTGCCAGCAGTTGGGGGCATACCTACGAGCAGTACTTC. Its translation: CASSWGHTYEQYF.

The V gene is TRBV6-1, the J gene TRBJ1-1; 8 bases agree with TRBD1. V was clipped by 6 bases and J by 2 bases; unmatched bases: 5. Per germline, CDR1 MNHNS and CDR2 SASEGT. There are 14 residues in the CDR3. The CDR3 region is CASSKDRVNTEAFF. The DNA of the CDR3 is TGTGCCAGCAGCAAGGACAGGGTTAACACTGAAGCTTTCTTT.

This clonotype was seen only a few times. The gene calls are TRBV27 and TRBJ1-1; no clear D gene. CDR3 length: 15 residues. The V gene's germline CDR1 is MNHEY and CDR2 SMNVEV (reference sequence). The V gene lost 0 bases and the J gene lost 5 bases, with 13 bases spanning the gap. The CDR3 DNA reads as TGTGCCAGCAGTTTATCCGGGTTCCCCCGGACTGAAGCTTTCTTT. It encodes CASSLSGFPRTEAFF.

This clonotype was detected only a few times. For the CDR3, the DNA is TGTGCCAGCAGCTTGTTACAGGAAGGGGATACGCAGTATTTT. The encoded protein is CASSLLQEGDTQYF. V is TRBV5-6 and J is TRBJ2-3, with D possibly being TRBD1 (5 bases). This CDR3 contains 14 residues. Trimming cost V 1 base and J 6 bases, with 12 bases left between them. CDR1 is SGHDT and CDR2 is YYEEEE in the germline V gene.

There are a few counts of this clonotype. The chain joins TRBV7-3 to TRBJ2-1, with TRBD2 matching 8 bases. Germline CDR1 is SGHTA and CDR2 is FQGTGA. V lost 5 bases and J lost 8; bases outside the gene matches: 5. This CDR3 is built from 13 residues. The CDR3 is CASSTRGGYEQFF. DNA of the CDR3: TGTGCCAGCAGCACACGGGGGGGGTATGAGCAGTTCTTC.

In DNA form, the CDR3 reads TGCAGTGCTACCGGGACTAGCGTCGGTACGCAGTATTTT. Translated, it gives CSATGTSVGTQYF. The chain links TRBV20-1 to TRBJ2-3, with 10 bases fitting TRBD2. The V and J ends lost 4 bases and 8 bases, in that order; junction bases with no gene match: 6. The CDR3 contains 13 residues. CDR1 is DFQATT and CDR2 is SNEGSKA in the germline V gene (reference sequence).

The rearrangement uses TRBV5-1 and TRBJ2-4, with D unclear. In germline, CDR1 is SGHRS, CDR2 YFSETQ. V was shortened by 0 bases and J by 4 bases, with 8 bases between the two germline ends. The CDR3 is made up of 14 amino acids. The CDR3 nucleotides are TGCGCCAGCAGCTTGGGACTTGTAAAAAACATTCAGTACTTC. Residues: CASSLGLVKNIQYF.

Many counts were recorded for this clonotype. The J gene is TRBJ2-1, the V gene TRBV29-1, with 11 bases lining up with TRBD2. The CDR3 is made up of 16 amino acids. V trimming: 1 base; J trimming: 3 bases; junction bases outside the gene matches: 5. In germline, CDR1 is SQVTM, CDR2 ANQGSEA. CDR3 sequence (DNA): TGCAGCGTTGAAGGGCTAGCGGGAGGTATCTACAATGAGCAGTTCTTC. Amino acids: CSVEGLAGGIYNEQFF.